The next 18 T cell receptor beta chains were all read from a single sample in a study of patients and donors after allogeneic stem cell transplantation. TCRdb called the RT-PCR reads again in MiXCR, with one record for every CDR3 protein. This sample has 400,000 to 450,000 distinct CDR3 sequences, with 16% found just once. Sequenced material: blood, either unsorted or a sorted T cell fraction (not recorded which). The origin of the receptors is a human donor who was either an allogeneic HSCT recipient or a stem cell or donor lymphocyte infusion donor (not recorded which). It is not recorded whose cells these are; they may come from a transplant donor.

This chain links TRBV12-3 or TRBV12-4 with TRBJ2-7; TRBD2 might be the D (5 bases). There are 13 residues in the CDR3. V was shortened by 2 bases and J by 5 bases, with 10 bases between the two germline ends. The CDR3 spells CASSLRGGDEQYF. CDR3 in DNA: TGTGCCAGCAGTTTACGGGGTGGAGACGAGCAGTACTTC.

There are a few counts of this clonotype. The chain recombines TRBV24-1 with TRBJ2-7, with TRBD1 matching over 10 bases. The junction had 5 bases not matched to a gene; V was cut back by 5 bases and J by 2 bases. Germline V lookup: CDR1 KGHDR, CDR2 SFDVKD. The CDR3 has 15 amino acids. The CDR3 loop is CATSAPGQGTYEQYF. The CDR3, as DNA: TGTGCCACCAGTGCCCCGGGACAGGGGACCTACGAGCAGTACTTC.

This clonotype has a handful of counts. CDR3 amino acids: CASSLDGGREQYF. Here the CDR3 DNA reads TGTGCCAGCAGCCTAGACGGGGGGAGGGAGCAGTACTTC. The chain recombines TRBV7-3 with TRBJ2-7, with 7 bases lining up with TRBD2. Germline CDR1 SGHTA, CDR2 FQGTGA. V trimming: 5 bases; J trimming: 7 bases; junction bases outside the gene matches: 8. CDR3 length: 13 amino acids. Full variable domain (missing parts from reference TRBV7-3 and TRBJ2-7): GAGVSQTPSNKVTEKGKYVELRCDPISGHTALYWYRQSLGQGPEFLIYFQGTGAADDSGLPNDRFFAVRPEGSVSTLKIQRTERGDSAVYLCASSLDGGREQYFGPGTRLTVT.

Ten or more counts support this clonotype. The V call is TRBV20-1, the J call TRBJ2-3, with D maybe TRBD2 (6 bases). V shed 4 bases and J shed 9 bases, with 17 bases lying between them. This CDR3 has 13 residues. Per the germline V gene, CDR1 is DFQATT and CDR2 is SNEGSKA (reference sequence). The CDR3 sequence is CSAMTSLRETQYF. The CDR3 region has the DNA TGCAGTGCTATGACTAGTTTGAGAGAAACGCAGTATTTT.

The rearrangement uses TRBV5-1 and TRBJ1-2; D unclear. There are 13 residues in the CDR3. V lost 0 bases and J 4 bases, leaving 7 bases between the germline ends. Germline loops: CDR1 SGHRS, CDR2 YFSETQ. In nucleotides, the CDR3 is TGCGCCAGCAGCTTGGCCAGGCCCTATGGCTACACCTTC. This sequence encodes CASSLARPYGYTF.

V gene TRBV21-1 combines with J gene TRBJ2-2; the table's D call, TRBD1, was not checked against the DNA. TRBV21-1 corresponds to a pseudogene. This CDR3 has 17 amino acids. The CDR3 here is CASSKASDGTNTGELFF. For the CDR3, the DNA is TGTGCCAGCAGCAAAGCTTCTGACGGGACGAACACCGGGGAGCTGTTTTTT.

The chain joins TRBV20-1 to TRBJ2-1, with D unclear. The germline V gene has CDR1 DFQATT and CDR2 SNEGSKA (reference sequence). CDR3 length: 11 residues. The CDR3 sequence: CTLSYGNEQFF. In DNA, the CDR3 is TGCACCCTCTCGTACGGCAATGAGCAGTTCTTC.

The table lists this clonotype with a few counts. The chain employs TRBV11-3 and TRBJ1-5; no reliable D call. Looked up from germline, CDR1 is SGHNT and CDR2 is YENEEA. Trimming left V 0 bases short and J 11 bases short, with 11 bases between. The length of the CDR3 is 13 residues. This chain's CDR3 is CASSLDGLSAQHF. The CDR3 DNA sequence: TGTGCCAGCAGCTTAGATGGGTTGTCAGCCCAGCATTTT.

This chain joins TRBV7-2 and TRBJ1-1; D ambiguous. V lost 10 bases, J lost 1 base, and 19 bases lay in between. CDR3 length: 15 amino acids. CDR1 is SGHTA and CDR2 is FQGNSA in the germline V gene. CDR3 amino acids: CATSPRAGTNTEAFF. As DNA, the CDR3 is TGTGCCACCTCGCCTAGAGCAGGTACGAACACTGAAGCTTTCTTT.

This clonotype was found once. V usage is TRBV5-1 and J usage is TRBJ2-1, with 10 bases lining up with TRBD2. The germline gives CDR1 SGHRS, CDR2 YFSETQ. CDR3 length: 14 amino acids. V lost 4 bases to trimming and J lost 10 bases; unmatched junction nucleotides: 8. The CDR3 coding sequence is TGCGCCAGCAGCGCCCTAGCGGGAGTTAACGAGCAGTTCTTC. It specifies CASSALAGVNEQFF.

This clonotype was observed a handful of times. CDR3 loop: CAISESGGTSFF. In nucleotides, the CDR3 is TGTGCCATCAGTGAGTCCGGGGGAACGTCGTTCTTC. The chain combines TRBV10-3 with TRBJ2-1; possible D gene TRBD2, 6 bases. The CDR3 runs to 12 residues. Germline V gene data show CDR1 as ENHRY and CDR2 as SYGVKD. V lost 0 bases and J lost 15, with 12 bases in between.

The table lists this clonotype with a count of one. This chain links TRBV6-1 with TRBJ1-2, with a weak D call TRBD1 (6 bases). The CDR3 sequence is 14 residues long. Germline-derived CDR1 and CDR2 are MNHNS and SASEGT. V lost 5 bases, J lost 4 bases, and 14 bases lay in between. DNA of the CDR3: TGTGCCAGCAGTACACTGACAGGACCCTATGGCTACACCTTC. This translates into CASSTLTGPYGYTF.

The V call is TRBV20-1, the J call TRBJ2-5; D perhaps matches TRBD1 (6 bases). The CDR3 has 14 amino acids. Germline assignment: CDR1 DFQATT and CDR2 SNEGSKA (reference sequence). V was trimmed by 2 bases and J by 1 base, leaving 11 bases between them. The DNA for the CDR3 is TGCAGTGCTAGATCTGGACAGTTCCAAGAGACCCAGTACTTC. Encoded protein: CSARSGQFQETQYF.

The rearrangement joins TRBV7-8 to TRBJ1-2; no clear D. Germline V gene data show CDR1 as SGHVS and CDR2 as FQNEAQ. The CDR3 runs 12 residues. The V and J ends lost 3 bases and 7 bases respectively, with 9 bases between them. CDR3 nucleotides: TGTGCCAGCAGCTTTTCCCCGGCTGGCTACACCTTC. It specifies CASSFSPAGYTF. Full variable domain (missing parts from reference TRBV7-8 and TRBJ1-2): GAGVSQSPRYKVAKRGQDVALRCDPISGHVSLFWYQQALGQGPEFLTYFQNEAQLDKSGLPSDRFFAERPEGSVSTLKIQRTQQEDSAVYLCASSFSPAGYTFGSGTRLTVV.

This rearrangement joins TRBV29-1 to TRBJ2-1, with 7 nucleotides matching TRBD1. From germline, CDR1 is SQVTM and CDR2 ANQGSEA. The CDR3 runs to 15 residues. The V segment lost 4 bases and the J segment 12 bases; nucleotides outside the gene matches: 18. The CDR3 nucleotides read TGCAGCGTTGCCCTTCACAGGGGTATCAATGTATGGCAGTTCTTC. Amino acid sequence: CSVALHRGINVWQFF.

V is TRBV6-1 and J is TRBJ1-3; D not resolved. Trimming pared 5 bases from V and 1 base from J, leaving 15 bases between. The CDR3 has 16 amino acids. From germline, CDR1 is MNHNS and CDR2 SASEGT. CDR3 in DNA: TGTGCCAGCAGTCGACCTTGGGGAAGGTCTGGAAACACCATATATTTT. This sequence encodes CASSRPWGRSGNTIYF.

In this sample, this clonotype turned up many times. This chain connects TRBV7-2 to TRBJ1-1; D gene uncertain. The CDR3 consists of 16 residues. Germline V CDR1 and CDR2: SGHTA, FQGNSA. V lost 1 base and J 0 bases, leaving 12 bases between the germline ends. The CDR3 loop reads CASSLVGSRLNTEAFF. CDR3 nucleotides: TGTGCCAGCAGCTTAGTGGGATCCAGACTGAACACTGAAGCTTTCTTT.

V is TRBV7-2 and J is TRBJ2-3, with 8 positions matching TRBD2. The CDR3 loop spans 16 amino acids. With V trimmed by 2 bases and J by 4 bases, 8 bases remained unmatched. CDR1 is SGHTA and CDR2 is FQGNSA in the germline V gene. The CDR3 reads CASSLPLSGSPDTQYF. The CDR3 DNA is TGTGCCAGCAGCTTACCCCTCAGCGGGAGCCCAGATACGCAGTATTTT. Looking up the rest from reference TRBV7-2 and TRBJ2-3 gives the full variable domain: GAGVSQSPSNKVTEKGKDVELRCDPISGHTALYWYRQSLGQGLEFLIYFQGNSAPDKSGLPSDRFSAERTGGSVSTLTIQRTQQEDSAVYLCASSLPLSGSPDTQYFGPGTRLTVL.